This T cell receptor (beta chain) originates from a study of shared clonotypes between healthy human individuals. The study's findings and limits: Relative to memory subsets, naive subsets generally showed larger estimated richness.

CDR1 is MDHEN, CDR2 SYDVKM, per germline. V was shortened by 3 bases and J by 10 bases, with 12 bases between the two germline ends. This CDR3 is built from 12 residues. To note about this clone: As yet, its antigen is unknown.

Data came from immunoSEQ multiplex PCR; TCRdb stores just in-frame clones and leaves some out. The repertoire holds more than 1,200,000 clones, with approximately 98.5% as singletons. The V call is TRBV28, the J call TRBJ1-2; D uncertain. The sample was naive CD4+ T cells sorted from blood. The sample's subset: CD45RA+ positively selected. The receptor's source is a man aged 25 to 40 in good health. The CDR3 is CASSFGVTVYTF. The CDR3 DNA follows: TGTGCCAGCAGTTTTGGAGTAACGGTCTACACCTTC.